These T cell receptor beta chains were read from a single sample in a study of Ad26.COV2.S vaccination and SARS-CoV-2 variants. The method was immunoSEQ multiplex PCR; TCRdb's version includes in-frame clones alone and lacks a portion of them. The sample carries a few hundred thousand clones, about 90% recorded once. The sequenced sample was peripheral blood, obtained in a trial of Ad26.COV2.S vaccine versus placebo. These receptors were obtained from a person between 18 and 65 years old who received the Ad26.COV2.S COVID-19 vaccine or a placebo. Both conserved end residues are part of each CDR3. The D gene is left open where the match is weak. Clone size is shown for a subset of rows, as once, few, many or a class of expanded clone.

TRBV11-2	11	-	TRBJ2-2	-	CASIGVGELFF	TGTGCCAGCATCGGAGTAGGGGAGCTGTTTTTT
TRBV28	15	-	TRBJ1-1	TRBD1	CASSLRGQGLTEAFF	TGTGCCAGCAGTTTAAGGGGACAGGGGTTAACTGAAGCTTTCTTT
TRBV29-1	15	-	TRBJ2-2	-	CSALPGRANTGELFF	TGCAGCGCCCTCCCTGGCAGAGCAAACACCGGGGAGCTGTTTTTT
TRBV18	15	-	TRBJ2-1	-	CASSPRETQGVEQFF	TGTGCCAGCTCACCACGGGAGACCCAAGGGGTTGAGCAGTTCTTC
TRBV5-1	14	-	TRBJ2-2	-	CASSSQGNTGELFF	TGCGCCAGCAGCTCACAGGGAAACACCGGGGAGCTGTTTTTT
TRBV7-6	13	-	TRBJ2-7	-	CASRGLTGYEQYF	TGTGCCAGCAGAGGACTCACAGGGTACGAGCAGTACTTC
TRBV9	13	-	TRBJ1-1	-	CASSVEPNVEAFF	TGTGCCAGCAGCGTAGAACCCAATGTAGAAGCTTTCTTT
TRBV11-2	15	-	TRBJ1-1	-	CASSFLGGLNTEAFF	TGTGCCAGCAGCTTCCTCGGTGGGTTGAACACTGAAGCTTTCTTT
TRBV7-8	12	-	TRBJ2-7	-	CAILGESYEQYF	TGTGCCATACTCGGGGAATCCTACGAGCAGTACTTC
TRBV18	14	-	TRBJ2-7	TRBD2	CASSPNRGAYEQYF	TGTGCCAGCTCACCAAATCGGGGGGCCTACGAGCAGTACTTC
TRBV20-1	11	-	TRBJ2-1	-	CSASGNNEQFF	TGCAGTGCTTCTGGTAACAATGAGCAGTTCTTC
TRBV3-1/TRBV3-2	13	-	TRBJ2-5	-	CASSHGTLGTQYF	TGTGCCAGCAGCCACGGGACGTTGGGGACCCAGTACTTC
TRBV18	14	once	TRBJ1-2	-	CASSSPGVPYGYTF	TGTGCCAGCTCATCACCGGGGGTCCCCTATGGCTACACCTTC
TRBV11-3	12	-	TRBJ2-2	-	CASSGRSGELFF	TGTGCCAGCAGCGGAAGGTCCGGGGAGCTGTTTTTT
TRBV19	14	-	TRBJ2-3	TRBD1	CASSTGTGWDTQYF	TGTGCCAGTAGTACTGGGACAGGGTGGGATACGCAGTATTTT
TRBV19	12	once	TRBJ2-7	-	CASSPGGYEQYF	TGTGCCAGTAGCCCCGGGGGATACGAGCAGTACTTC
TRBV4-3	14	-	TRBJ1-2	-	CASSQVRADYGYTF	TGCGCCAGCAGCCAAGTTAGAGCTGACTATGGCTACACCTTC
TRBV2	12	-	TRBJ2-1	-	CASSEEVYEQFF	TGTGCCAGCAGTGAAGAGGTTTATGAGCAGTTCTTC
TRBV18	16	-	TRBJ1-1	TRBD1	CASSSIVQGGGSEAFF	TGTGCCAGCTCATCTATAGTCCAGGGGGGGGGTTCTGAAGCTTTCTTT
TRBV5-1	15	-	TRBJ2-7	TRBD1	CASSLGGQDLYEQYF	TGCGCCAGCAGCTTGGGGGGACAGGACCTCTACGAGCAGTACTTC
TRBV28	12	-	TRBJ1-1	-	CASSTSGSRAFF	TGTGCCAGCAGTACATCCGGCAGTAGAGCTTTCTTT